This entry features one T cell receptor (beta chain) sequence. This specimen belongs to a study of blood T cell repertoires in COVID-19. In the study overall: COVID-19 samples collected from the United States, Italy and Spain covered acute and convalescent phases. Nucleic acid was either cDNA or gDNA, and it came from T cells, B-cell-depleted T cells, or PBMCs.

In the original workflow: Using reference gene primer amplification, nucleated cell counts were estimated. Only in-frame clones appear in the TCRdb table, and some are missing; sequencing was by immunoSEQ multiplex PCR. Clone size and the V and J calls come from that table; the DNA yielded D and trimming. The table lists roughly 49,000 clones, approximately 88% of them singletons. The J segment lost 5 bases and the V segment lost 8 bases, leaving 2 bases of the junction unmatched. Germline assignment: CDR1 SGHNT and CDR2 YENEEA. This CDR3 contains 13 residues. This receptor was obtained from a human donor in a cohort sampled during active COVID-19. Sequencing was performed on peripheral blood. The chain is built from TRBV11-3 and TRBJ2-2, with 10 bases that match TRBD1. CDR3 amino acids: CASLGQGTGELFF. CDR3 sequence (DNA): TGTGCCAGCCTGGGACAGGGGACCGGGGAGCTGTTTTTT.